This TCR beta chain was documented in a study of cytomegalovirus exposure and HLA in healthy donors. Study-wide results and caveats: A later analysis found first-cohort TCR clusters tended to co-occur in the 90 to 150 validation repertoires. In vitro testing confirmed a few CMV-associated chains as specific for CMV antigens.

On this clone: Its target is unknown.

TCRdb's table, derived via immunoSEQ multiplex PCR, lists solely in-frame clones and lacks some. The sample has tens of thousands of clones; over 85% are singletons. The sequenced sample was PBMCs. This sequence was found in a woman younger than 35 in good health and CMV-seronegative.

The CDR3 DNA reads as TGTGCCAGCAGCCGAGACAGGGTCGAGAACATTCAGTACTTC. It specifies CASSRDRVENIQYF. This rearrangement joins TRBV6-5 to TRBJ2-4; 7 nucleotides match TRBD1. Germline trimming cut 6 bases from V and 7 bases from J; bases unmatched to any gene: 9. This CDR3 is built from 14 residues. The germline gives CDR1 MNHEY, CDR2 SVGAGI.